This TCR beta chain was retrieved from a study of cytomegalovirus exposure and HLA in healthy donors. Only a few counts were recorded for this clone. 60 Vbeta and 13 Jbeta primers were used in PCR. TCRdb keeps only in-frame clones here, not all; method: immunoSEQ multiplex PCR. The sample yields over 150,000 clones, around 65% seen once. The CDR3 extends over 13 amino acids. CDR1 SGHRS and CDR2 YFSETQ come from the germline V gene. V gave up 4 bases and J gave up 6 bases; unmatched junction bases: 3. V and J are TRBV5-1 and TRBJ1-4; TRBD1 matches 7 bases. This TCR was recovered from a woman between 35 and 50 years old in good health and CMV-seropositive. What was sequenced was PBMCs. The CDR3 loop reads CASSIQGHEKLFF. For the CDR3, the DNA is TGCGCCAGCAGCATACAGGGGCATGAAAAACTGTTTTTT.